Below, 3 T cell receptor beta chains from the same sample are listed, as sequenced in a study of shared clonotypes between healthy human individuals. Sequencing used immunoSEQ multiplex PCR; TCRdb keeps in-frame clones, though not all of them. Here the sample spans 2 million to 3 million clones, around 90% being singletons. The sequenced material came from naive CD4+ T cells sorted from blood. The sample's subset: CD45RA+ positively selected. The source of these receptors is a man younger than 30 in good health.

The chain recombines TRBV6-6 with TRBJ1-4; the D gene is possibly TRBD1 (5 bases). The CDR3 length is 16 residues. The germline CDR1 and CDR2 sequences are MNHNY and SVGAGI (reference sequence). V lost 2 bases and J 3 bases, leaving 13 bases between the germline ends. The CDR3 region is CASSYGQGGPNEKLFF. In DNA form, the CDR3 reads TGTGCCAGCAGTTACGGCCAGGGAGGTCCTAATGAAAAACTGTTTTTT.

This chain connects TRBV5-4 to TRBJ1-1; perhaps TRBD1 as D (6 bases). CDR1 is SGHNT and CDR2 is YYREEE in the germline V gene (reference sequence). The CDR3 contains 16 residues. Trimming shortened V by 4 bases and J by 4 bases, and 20 bases separated the two germline ends. The CDR3 DNA reads TGTGCCAGCAGCACCGAGGACCCCTACAGGGTCACTGAAGCTTTCTTT. Amino acid sequence: CASSTEDPYRVTEAFF.

The chain uses TRBV5-5 and TRBJ2-6; D remains ambiguous. Trimming took 0 bases from V and 4 from J, leaving 8 bases between them. This CDR3 region has 15 residues. Germline CDR1 SGHKS, CDR2 YYEKEE (reference sequence). CDR3 DNA: TGTGCCAGCAGCTTGGTATCCCCCGGGGCCAACGTCCTGACTTTC. Translated, it gives CASSLVSPGANVLTF.